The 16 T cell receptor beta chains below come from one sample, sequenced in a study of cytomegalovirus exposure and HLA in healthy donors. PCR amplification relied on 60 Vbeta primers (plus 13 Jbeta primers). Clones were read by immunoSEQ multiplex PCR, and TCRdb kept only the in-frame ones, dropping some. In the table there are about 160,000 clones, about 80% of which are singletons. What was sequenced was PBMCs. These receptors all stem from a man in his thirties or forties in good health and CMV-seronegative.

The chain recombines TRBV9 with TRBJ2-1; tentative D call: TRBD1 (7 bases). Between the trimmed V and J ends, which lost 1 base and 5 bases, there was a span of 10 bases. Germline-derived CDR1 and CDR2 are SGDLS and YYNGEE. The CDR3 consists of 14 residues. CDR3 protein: CASSVQGEDNEQFF. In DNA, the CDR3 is TGTGCCAGCAGCGTACAGGGGGAGGACAATGAGCAGTTCTTC.

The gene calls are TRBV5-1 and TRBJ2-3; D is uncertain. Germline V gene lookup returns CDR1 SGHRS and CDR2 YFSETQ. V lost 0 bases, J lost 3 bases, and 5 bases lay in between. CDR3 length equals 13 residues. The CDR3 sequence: CASSLVVTDTQYF. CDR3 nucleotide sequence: TGCGCCAGCAGCTTGGTAGTTACAGATACGCAGTATTTT.

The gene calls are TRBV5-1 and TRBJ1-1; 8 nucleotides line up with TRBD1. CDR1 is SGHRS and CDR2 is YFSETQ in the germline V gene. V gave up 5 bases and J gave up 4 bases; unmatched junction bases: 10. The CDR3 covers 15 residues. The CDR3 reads CASRSGTGGGTEAFF. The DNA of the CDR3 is TGCGCCAGCAGGTCCGGTACAGGGGGAGGCACTGAAGCTTTCTTT. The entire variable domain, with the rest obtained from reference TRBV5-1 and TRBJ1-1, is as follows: KAGVTQTPRYLIKTRGQQVTLSCSPISGHRSVSWYQQTPGQGLQFLFEYFSETQRNKGNFPGRFSGRQFSNSRSEMNVSTLELGDSALYLCASRSGTGGGTEAFFGQGTRLTVV.

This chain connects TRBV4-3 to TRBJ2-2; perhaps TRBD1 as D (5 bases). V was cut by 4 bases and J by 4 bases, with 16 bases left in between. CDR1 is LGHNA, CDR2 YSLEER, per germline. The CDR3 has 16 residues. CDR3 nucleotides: TGCGCCAGCAGCCTTTCAGGGATTCGGAGCACCGGGGAGCTGTTTTTT. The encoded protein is CASSLSGIRSTGELFF.

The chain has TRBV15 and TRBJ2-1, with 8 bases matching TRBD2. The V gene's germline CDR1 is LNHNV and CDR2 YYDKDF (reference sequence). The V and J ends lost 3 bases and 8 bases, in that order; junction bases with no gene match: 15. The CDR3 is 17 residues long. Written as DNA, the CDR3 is TGTGCCACCAGCAGGGGGAAGGGGACTAGGGGTTTCGATGAGCAGTTCTTC. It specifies CATSRGKGTRGFDEQFF.

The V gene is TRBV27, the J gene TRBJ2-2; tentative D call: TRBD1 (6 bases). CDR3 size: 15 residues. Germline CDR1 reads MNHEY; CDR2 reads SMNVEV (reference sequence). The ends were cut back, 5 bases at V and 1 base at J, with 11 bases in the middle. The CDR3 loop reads CASSVQGRNTGELFF. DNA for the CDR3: TGTGCCAGCAGTGTACAGGGCCGGAACACCGGGGAGCTGTTTTTT.

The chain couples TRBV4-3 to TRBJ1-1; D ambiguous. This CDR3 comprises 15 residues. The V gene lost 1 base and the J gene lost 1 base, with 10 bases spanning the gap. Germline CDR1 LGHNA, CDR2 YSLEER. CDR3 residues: CASSQGNRENTEAFF. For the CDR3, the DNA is TGCGCCAGCAGCCAAGGTAACAGAGAGAACACTGAAGCTTTCTTT.

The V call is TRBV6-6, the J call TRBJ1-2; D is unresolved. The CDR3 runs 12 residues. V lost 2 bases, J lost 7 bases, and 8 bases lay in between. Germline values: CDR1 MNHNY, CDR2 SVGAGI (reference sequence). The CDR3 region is CASSYEGCGYTF. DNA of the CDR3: TGTGCCAGCAGTTACGAGGGATGTGGCTACACCTTC.

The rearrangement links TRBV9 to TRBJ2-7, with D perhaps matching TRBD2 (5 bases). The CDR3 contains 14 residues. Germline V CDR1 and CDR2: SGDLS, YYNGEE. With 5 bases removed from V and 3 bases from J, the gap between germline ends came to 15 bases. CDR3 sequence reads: CASSAGIANYEQYF. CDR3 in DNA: TGTGCCAGCAGTGCCGGGATAGCGAACTACGAGCAGTACTTC.

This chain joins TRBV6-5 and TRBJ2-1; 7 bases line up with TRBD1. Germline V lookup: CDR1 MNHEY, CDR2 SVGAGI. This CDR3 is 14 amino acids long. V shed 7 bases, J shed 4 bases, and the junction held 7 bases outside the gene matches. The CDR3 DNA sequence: TGTGCCAGCACGACCCGACAGGGTTACAATGAGCAGTTCTTC. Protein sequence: CASTTRQGYNEQFF.

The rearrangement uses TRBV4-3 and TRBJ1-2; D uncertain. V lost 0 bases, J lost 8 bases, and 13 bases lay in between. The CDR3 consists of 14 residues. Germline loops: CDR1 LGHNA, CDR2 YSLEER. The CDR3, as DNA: TGCGCCAGCAGCCAAGATCCCCAGTTTGGCGGCTACACCTTC. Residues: CASSQDPQFGGYTF.

CDR3 in DNA: TGTGCCAGCACTAAAGACAGGCCGGGGAACAATGAGCAGTTCTTC. It yields the protein CASTKDRPGNNEQFF. The rearrangement joins TRBV6-1 to TRBJ2-1, with D possibly being TRBD1 (6 bases). The ends were cut back, 7 bases at V and 5 bases at J, with 18 bases in the middle. This CDR3 spans 15 amino acids. Germline CDR1 and CDR2: MNHNS and SASEGT.

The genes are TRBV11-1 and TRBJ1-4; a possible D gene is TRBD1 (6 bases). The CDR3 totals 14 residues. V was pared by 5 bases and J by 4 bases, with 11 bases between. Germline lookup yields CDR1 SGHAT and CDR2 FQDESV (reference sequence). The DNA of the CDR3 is TGTGCCAGCAGCCATCGACAGGATAATGAAAAACTGTTTTTT. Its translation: CASSHRQDNEKLFF.

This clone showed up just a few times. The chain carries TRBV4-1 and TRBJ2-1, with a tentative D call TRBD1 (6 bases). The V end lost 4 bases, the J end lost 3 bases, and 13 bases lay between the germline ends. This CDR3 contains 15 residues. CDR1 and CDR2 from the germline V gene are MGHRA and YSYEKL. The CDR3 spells CASSPIGRGYNEQFF. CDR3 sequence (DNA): TGCGCCAGCAGCCCTATAGGCAGGGGCTACAATGAGCAGTTCTTC.

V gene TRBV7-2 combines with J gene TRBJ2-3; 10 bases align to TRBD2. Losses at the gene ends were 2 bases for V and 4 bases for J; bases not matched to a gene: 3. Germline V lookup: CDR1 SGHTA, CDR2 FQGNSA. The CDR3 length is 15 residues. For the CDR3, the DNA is TGTGCCAGCAGCTTAATGAGCGGGGGGGCAGATACGCAGTATTTT. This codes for CASSLMSGGADTQYF. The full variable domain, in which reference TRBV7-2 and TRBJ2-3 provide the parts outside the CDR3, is GAGVSQSPSNKVTEKGKDVELRCDPISGHTALYWYRQSLGQGLEFLIYFQGNSAPDKSGLPSDRFSAERTGGSVSTLTIQRTQQEDSAVYLCASSLMSGGADTQYFGPGTRLTVL.

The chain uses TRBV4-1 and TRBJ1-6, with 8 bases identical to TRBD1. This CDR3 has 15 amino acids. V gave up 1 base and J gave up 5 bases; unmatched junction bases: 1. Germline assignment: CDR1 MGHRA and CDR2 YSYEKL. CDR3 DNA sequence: TGCGCCAGCAGCCAAGCGGACAGGGATAATTCACCCCTCCACTTT. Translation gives CASSQADRDNSPLHF.